The 9 T cell receptor beta chains below were found in one sample sequenced in a study of blood T cell repertoires in COVID-19. Sequenced by immunoSEQ multiplex PCR; TCRdb stores in-frame clones only, minus some. The sample has 150,000 to 200,000 clones, over 80% seen once. The sequenced sample was peripheral blood. The receptor set was obtained from a woman aged 30 to 39 with acute or convalescent COVID-19.

The chain employs TRBV3-1 (or the pseudogene TRBV3-2) and TRBJ2-7; D remains ambiguous. Germline V gene lookup returns CDR1 LGHDT and CDR2 YNNKEL (reference sequence). The length of the CDR3 is 13 residues. The germline V and J ends were trimmed by 4 bases and 0 bases, with 7 bases remaining between them. The CDR3 is CASSLRYSYEQYF. The CDR3 DNA follows: TGTGCCAGCAGCCTTCGGTACTCCTACGAGCAGTACTTC.

The chain links TRBV18 to TRBJ1-2, with D perhaps TRBD1 (5 bases). Looked up from germline, CDR1 is KGHSH and CDR2 is LQKENI. V gave up 2 bases and J gave up 5 bases, with 9 bases separating them. The CDR3 covers 13 residues. The CDR3 nucleotides read TGTGCCAGCTCACCATCGGGGGAATATGGCTACACCTTC. Encoded protein: CASSPSGEYGYTF.

This chain uses TRBV5-6 with TRBJ2-7; D remains ambiguous. CDR1 SGHDT and CDR2 YYEEEE come from the germline V gene. V dropped 2 bases and J dropped 3 bases, with 6 bases sitting between them. The CDR3 length is 12 residues. The CDR3 sequence: CASSFSHYEQYF. In DNA, the CDR3 is TGTGCCAGCAGCTTTTCCCACTACGAGCAGTACTTC.

The rearrangement links TRBV7-9 to TRBJ2-1, with 10 bases fitting TRBD2. This CDR3 contains 15 residues. V lost 3 bases, J lost 7 bases, and 6 bases stayed unmatched. Germline values: CDR1 SEHNR, CDR2 FQNEAQ (reference sequence). In DNA, the CDR3 is TGTGCCAGCAGCTTTTCTGAGCGGGAGGGGAATGAGCAGTTCTTC. Translating it yields CASSFSEREGNEQFF.

V is TRBV6-7 and J is TRBJ1-5; D not certain. TRBV6-7 is sorted into the ORF group, with uncertain function. Trimming took 2 bases from V and 7 from J, leaving 18 bases between them. CDR3 size: 16 residues. The CDR3, as DNA: TGTGCCAGCAGTTACCGGGAGAAAAGGGTAGGGCAGCCCCAGCATTTT. It codes for CASSYREKRVGQPQHF.

The chain employs TRBV19 and TRBJ2-3; D unclear. CDR3 size: 14 residues. V shed 3 bases and J shed 5 bases, with 12 bases lying between them. The germline V gene has CDR1 LNHDA and CDR2 SQIVND (reference sequence). In nucleotides, the CDR3 is TGTGCCAGTAGTATGGGCAATCAAAGAGATACGCAGTATTTT. It encodes CASSMGNQRDTQYF.

The V and J genes are TRBV7-3 and TRBJ1-1; 9 nucleotides match TRBD1. V shed 2 bases and J 7 bases; nucleotides not matched to a gene: 2. Germline CDR1 reads SGHTA; CDR2 reads FQGTGA. This CDR3 region has 13 residues. This chain's CDR3 is CASSLLTGGEAFF. In DNA form, the CDR3 reads TGTGCCAGCAGCTTATTGACAGGGGGTGAAGCTTTCTTT.

The chain combines TRBV5-6 with TRBJ2-7, with TRBD1 identical over 7 bases. V shed 4 bases, J shed 3 bases, and the junction held 7 bases outside the gene matches. The germline CDR1 and CDR2 sequences are SGHDT and YYEEEE. The CDR3 loop spans 14 amino acids. This CDR3 is CASSPRDSGYEQYF. The DNA for the CDR3 is TGTGCCAGCAGCCCCCGGGACAGTGGCTACGAGCAGTACTTC.

The chain combines TRBV12-5 with TRBJ1-5; 11 bases agree with TRBD1. The CDR3 covers 17 residues. Germline V lookup: CDR1 LGHNT, CDR2 FRNRAP. V was pared by 7 bases and J by 2 bases, with 10 bases of the junction left unmatched. The CDR3 DNA follows: TGTGCTAGTGTTCCGGGACAGGGGGGGTATGGCAATCAGCCCCAGCATTTT. Its translation: CASVPGQGGYGNQPQHF.